The 7 T cell receptor beta chains below come from one sample, sequenced in a study of blood T cell repertoires in COVID-19. The method was immunoSEQ multiplex PCR; TCRdb's version includes in-frame clones alone and lacks a portion of them. The sample has about 73,000 clones; about four fifths are singletons. Sequencing used peripheral blood. These receptors were taken from a woman aged 60 to 75 with acute or convalescent COVID-19.

This rearrangement joins TRBV5-1 to TRBJ2-5; 7 nucleotides agree with TRBD1. The CDR3 runs 14 residues. Germline V gene lookup returns CDR1 SGHRS and CDR2 YFSETQ. Unmatched junction bases numbered 4, after V lost 4 bases and J lost 1 base. CDR3 nucleotide sequence: TGCGCCAGCAGCCTGGGACAGCTCCAAGAGACCCAGTACTTC. The encoded protein is CASSLGQLQETQYF.

This rearrangement joins TRBV15 to TRBJ1-4, with 8 bases that match TRBD1. The junction had 13 bases not matched to a gene; V was cut back by 3 bases and J by 7 bases. Germline values: CDR1 LNHNV, CDR2 YYDKDF (reference sequence). The CDR3 is 17 amino acids. In DNA, the CDR3 is TGTGCCACCAGCAGGACGGACAGGGCGATAGAAAGTGAAAAACTGTTTTTT. It is translated as CATSRTDRAIESEKLFF. The full variable domain, rest sourced from reference TRBV15 and TRBJ1-4, is DAMVIQNPRYQVTQFGKPVTLSCSQTLNHNVMYWYQQKSSQAPKLLFHYYDKDFNNEADTPDNFQSRRPNTSFCFLDIRSPGLGDTAMYLCATSRTDRAIESEKLFFGSGTQLSVL.

The genes are TRBV3-1 (or the pseudogene TRBV3-2) and TRBJ2-7; D possibly corresponds to TRBD2 (5 bases). V was trimmed by 3 bases and J by 0 bases, leaving 9 bases between them. Germline V gene data show CDR1 as LGHDT and CDR2 as YNNKEL (reference sequence). The CDR3 length is 14 residues. Here the CDR3 reads CASSQRRSSYEQYF. The CDR3 bases are TGTGCCAGCAGCCAGAGGAGGAGCTCCTACGAGCAGTACTTC.

This chain links TRBV19 with TRBJ2-4; D may be TRBD1 (5 bases). This CDR3 comprises 14 residues. The germline gives CDR1 LNHDA, CDR2 SQIVND (reference sequence). V shed 1 base and J shed 6 bases, with 10 bases lying between them. DNA for the CDR3: TGTGCCAGTAGTATAGGTGGGGCCGGAAACATTCAGTACTTC. Translated: CASSIGGAGNIQYF.

This clone came up once. The CDR3 DNA reads TGTGCCAGCAGCCAAGATCCTCGTCCAGGTTCGGCAGATACGCAGTATTTT. The encoded protein is CASSQDPRPGSADTQYF. The rearrangement uses TRBV3-1 (or the pseudogene TRBV3-2) and TRBJ2-3; D not certain. The V gene's germline CDR1 is LGHDT and CDR2 YNNKEL (reference sequence). V gave up 0 bases and J gave up 4 bases, with 17 bases separating them. The length of the CDR3 is 17 residues.

The chain links TRBV6-6 to TRBJ2-2, with D tentatively TRBD1 (6 bases). Looked up from germline, CDR1 is MNHNY and CDR2 is SVGAGI (reference sequence). The CDR3 is 16 amino acids. Deletions cut 5 bases from V and 6 bases from J, with 19 bases between. CDR3 in amino acids: CASSPLQGRGAGELFF. CDR3 DNA: TGTGCCAGCAGTCCCCTCCAGGGGCGAGGCGCCGGGGAGCTGTTTTTT.

This chain connects TRBV19 to TRBJ1-1; D gene unclear. CDR1 and CDR2 from the germline V gene are LNHDA and SQIVND (reference sequence). The V gene lost 1 base and the J gene lost 5 bases, with 14 bases spanning the gap. The CDR3 is 15 amino acids. The CDR3 loop reads CASSIVTLTGTEAFF. In DNA, the CDR3 is TGTGCCAGTAGTATAGTGACCCTGACGGGGACTGAAGCTTTCTTT.